The 29 T cell receptor beta chains below were found in one sample sequenced in a study of T cell clusters in autoimmune cytopenias. Each sample's input was around 250 ng genomic DNA, 30,000 to 45,000 genome equivalents. Multiplex touch-down PCR amplified TRB using TRB-A and TRB-B pools in one tube. TCRdb reprocessed the multiplex PCR reads and stores each CDR3 protein as one record, lacking DNA. The data show some 8,000 distinct CDR3 sequences, and the top ten clones hold under 30%. Specimen: peripheral blood. Receptor source: a human donor with an autoimmune cytopenia or autoimmune hepatitis (not recorded which).

The chain recombines TRBV20-1 with TRBJ2-3; TCRdb selects TRBD2, and the lack of DNA leaves this call unchecked. This CDR3 is built from 14 residues. The V gene's germline CDR1 is DFQATT and CDR2 SNEGSKA (reference sequence). CDR3 loop: CSSGGGRATDTQYF.

By frequency, this clonotype registers medium-sized (0.01 to 0.1%). This sequence joins TRBV19 and TRBJ2-1; the D gene TCRdb calls, TRBD1, cannot be checked with no DNA. The CDR3 extends over 14 amino acids. CDR1 is LNHDA and CDR2 is SQIVND in the germline V gene (reference sequence). The CDR3: CASTDREVGNEQFF. The whole variable domain, filled in from reference TRBV19 and TRBJ2-1, reads DGGITQSPKYLFRKEGQNVTLSCEQNLNHDAMYWYRQDPGQGLRLIYYSQIVNDFQKGDIAEGYSVSREKKESFPLTVTSAQKNPTAFYLCASTDREVGNEQFFGPGTRLTVL.

Judged by frequency, this clonotype is medium-sized. The genes are TRBV12-3 or TRBV12-4 and TRBJ1-2. The CDR3 consists of 15 residues. The CDR3 is CASSSRLEGRNGYTF.

This clonotype is identified as medium-sized (0.01 to 0.1%) from frequency. The chain couples TRBV15 to TRBJ2-1; TCRdb lists TRBD1, though no DNA is available to test this call. CDR3 length equals 18 residues. CDR1 and CDR2 from the germline V gene are LNHNV and YYDKDF (reference sequence). The CDR3 sequence: CATSRVRSRGRFANEQFF.

This clonotype ranks as medium-sized in terms of frequency. The J gene is TRBJ2-1, the V gene TRBV6-5; TCRdb indicates TRBD2, and absent DNA this call remains unverified. CDR1 and CDR2 (germline): MNHEY, SVGAGI. The CDR3 length is 16 residues. The CDR3 is CASSYSLAGANNEQFF.

This clonotype is identified as medium-sized from frequency. The chain couples TRBV13 to TRBJ2-3. The CDR3 covers 12 residues. Germline V CDR1 and CDR2: PRHDT, FYEKMQ (reference sequence). The CDR3 reads CASSLEADTQYF.

This clonotype is medium-sized by frequency. The chain uses TRBV7-6 and TRBJ2-2; without DNA, the TCRdb call of TRBD1 cannot be checked. This CDR3 region has 15 residues. The V gene's germline CDR1 is SGHVS and CDR2 FNYEAQ. CDR3 sequence reads: CASSLVRGGTGELFF.

This sequence joins TRBV14 and TRBJ2-3; TCRdb reports TRBD1, a call that lacks DNA to check it against. CDR1 and CDR2 from the germline V gene are SGHDN and FVKESK. The CDR3 has 16 amino acids. CDR3 amino acids: CASSPHTGGVRDTQYF. Full variable domain (outside the CDR3, taken from reference TRBV14 and TRBJ2-3): EAGVTQFPSHSVIEKGQTVTLRCDPISGHDNLYWYRRVMGKEIKFLLHFVKESKQDESGMPNNRFLAERTGGTYSTLKVQPAELEDSGVYFCASSPHTGGVRDTQYFGPGTRLTVL.

This clonotype is classed as large by frequency. This rearrangement joins TRBV29-1 to TRBJ1-1; TCRdb lists TRBD1, though no DNA is available to test this call. The CDR3 has 11 residues. The germline CDR1 and CDR2 sequences are SQVTM and ANQGSEA. CDR3 sequence reads: CSVGGGTEAFF.

This clonotype is classed as medium-sized by frequency. CDR3 region: CSTPLEGRETQYF. This chain links TRBV29-1 with TRBJ2-5; the TCRdb D gene call, TRBD2, has no DNA to confirm it. Germline CDR1 SQVTM, CDR2 ANQGSEA. CDR3 length: 13 amino acids.

The chain couples TRBV7-9 to TRBJ2-2; TCRdb lists TRBD1, though no DNA is available to test this call. Germline V lookup: CDR1 SEHNR, CDR2 FQNEAQ (reference sequence). CDR3 size: 16 residues. The chain's CDR3 is CASSPPGTVNTGELFF.

V gene TRBV12-3 or TRBV12-4 combines with J gene TRBJ2-1; TCRdb calls TRBD2, which cannot be checked without DNA. CDR3 length: 15 amino acids. The CDR3 here is CASSFGLAGGREQFF.

This clonotype is classed as medium-sized by frequency. The chain recombines TRBV5-6 with TRBJ2-7; no DNA is available, so the TRBD1 call from TCRdb remains unchecked. This CDR3 spans 15 amino acids. The germline V gene encodes CDR1 SGHDT and CDR2 YYEEEE. CDR3 sequence reads: CASSLFSRVLSEQYF.

The chain links TRBV6-1 to TRBJ2-1; the TCRdb D gene call, TRBD1, has no DNA to confirm it. The CDR3 extends over 14 amino acids. Germline assignment: CDR1 MNHNS and CDR2 SASEGT. The CDR3: CASSRDNSYNEQFF.

Frequency places this clonotype as medium-sized (0.01 to 0.1%). V is TRBV10-3 and J is TRBJ2-5. The CDR3 covers 12 residues. The germline V gene has CDR1 ENHRY and CDR2 SYGVKD. The CDR3 reads CAIGETKETQYF.

The CDR3 protein is CAWSLLQETQYF. The chain links TRBV30 to TRBJ2-5. The CDR3 length is 12 residues. Germline V gene data show CDR1 as GTSNPN and CDR2 as SVGIG (reference sequence).

According to its frequency, this clonotype is medium-sized. The chain employs TRBV29-1 and TRBJ1-1. Germline V lookup: CDR1 SQVTM, CDR2 ANQGSEA. CDR3 length: 14 residues. The CDR3 loop is CSVESSGRGAEAFF.

V gene TRBV19 combines with J gene TRBJ1-1. The CDR3 covers 14 residues. Germline V gene lookup returns CDR1 LNHDA and CDR2 SQIVND (reference sequence). This chain's CDR3 is CASSSRASNTEAFF. The whole variable domain, filled in from reference TRBV19 and TRBJ1-1, reads DGGITQSPKYLFRKEGQNVTLSCEQNLNHDAMYWYRQDPGQGLRLIYYSQIVNDFQKGDIAEGYSVSREKKESFPLTVTSAQKNPTAFYLCASSSRASNTEAFFGQGTRLTVV.

The V gene is TRBV10-3, the J gene TRBJ2-3; TCRdb proposes TRBD2, but this gene call is untestable without DNA. CDR1 and CDR2 (germline): ENHRY, SYGVKD. The CDR3 is 14 amino acids. The CDR3 region is CAISEPSEGDTQYF.

The rearrangement joins TRBV6-8 to TRBJ1-2; TCRdb's D call, TRBD1, is unchecked because there is no DNA. Germline V CDR1 and CDR2: MNHGY, SAAAGT. The CDR3 length is 15 residues. Here the CDR3 reads CASSPTGQGDYGYTF.

This chain uses TRBV20-1 with TRBJ1-5; with no DNA, the TCRdb D assignment of TRBD1 cannot be verified. Germline loops: CDR1 DFQATT, CDR2 SNEGSKA (reference sequence). The CDR3 runs 14 residues. The CDR3 reads CSAPERGPGQPQHF.

This clonotype ranks as medium-sized in terms of frequency. The V call is TRBV13, the J call TRBJ2-3; as DNA is missing, the TRBD1 call by TCRdb cannot be tested. This CDR3 comprises 14 residues. Germline-derived CDR1 and CDR2 are PRHDT and FYEKMQ (reference sequence). CDR3 loop: CASSHGQPADTQYF.

This clonotype registers medium-sized by frequency. The chain combines TRBV12-3 or TRBV12-4 with TRBJ1-5; the D call of TRBD1 rests on TCRdb alone, since no DNA is present to check it. The CDR3 has 13 amino acids. The CDR3 loop reads CASSLGRVQPQHF.

This clonotype counts as medium-sized by frequency. This chain links TRBV20-1 with TRBJ2-7; the D gene TCRdb calls, TRBD2, cannot be checked with no DNA. The CDR3 is 18 amino acids. Germline CDR1 reads DFQATT; CDR2 reads SNEGSKA (reference sequence). CDR3 in amino acids: CSATPIPETSRVSYEQYF.

The gene calls are TRBV6-1 and TRBJ1-2. Germline CDR1 is MNHNS and CDR2 is SASEGT. CDR3 length: 16 amino acids. The CDR3 loop reads CASSPDRFEPYEGYTF.

The chain joins TRBV5-6 to TRBJ1-2; the TRBD1 assignment by TCRdb is unverifiable without DNA. CDR1 and CDR2 from the germline V gene are SGHDT and YYEEEE. This CDR3 contains 11 residues. Here the CDR3 reads CASGDSYGYTF.

In terms of frequency, this clonotype is medium-sized. The chain is built from TRBV6-6 and TRBJ1-5; absent DNA, TCRdb's TRBD1 call cannot be checked. Germline V lookup: CDR1 MNHNY, CDR2 SVGAGI (reference sequence). The CDR3 totals 15 residues. The CDR3 is CASSYGGGEGQPQHF.

By frequency, this clonotype registers medium-sized (0.01 to 0.1%). The CDR3 here is CASRPDRAGELFF. This chain links TRBV12-3 or TRBV12-4 with TRBJ2-2; no DNA is available, so the TRBD1 call from TCRdb remains unchecked. The CDR3 extends over 13 amino acids.

The V call is TRBV27, the J call TRBJ2-3; TCRdb lists TRBD2, though no DNA is available to test this call. The CDR3 runs to 17 residues. From germline, CDR1 is MNHEY and CDR2 SMNVEV (reference sequence). The CDR3 region is CASSLFGLTSTGNTQYF.